The 29 T cell receptor beta chains presented below share a single source sample, sequenced in a study of T-cell reconstitution after alpha-beta-depleted transplantation in children. For TCRbeta, the library was prepared with unique molecular identifiers. TCRdb reprocessed the PCR reads via MiXCR and lists one record per CDR3 protein. The table has 450,000 to 600,000 distinct CDR3 sequences, over 10% seen once; the top ten hold around 2%. Sequenced material: PBMCs, mostly from graft donor cells, taken 360 days after TCRalphabeta/CD19-depleted stem cell transplant. The receptors here all came from a male patient younger than 18 who had a stem cell transplant for acute myeloid leukemia, so the T cells may come from the graft donor.

This clonotype was recorded a few times. The chain joins TRBV7-2 to TRBJ2-7; 9 positions match TRBD2. Per the germline V gene, CDR1 is SGHTA and CDR2 is FQGNSA. The CDR3 consists of 14 residues. Unmatched junction bases numbered 10, after V lost 6 bases and J lost 7 bases. The CDR3 nucleotides are TGTGCCAGCAGGTCAGCGGGAGGACCGGTAGAGCAGTACTTC. Encoded protein: CASRSAGGPVEQYF. Variable domain in full (rest from reference TRBV7-2 and TRBJ2-7): GAGVSQSPSNKVTEKGKDVELRCDPISGHTALYWYRQSLGQGLEFLIYFQGNSAPDKSGLPSDRFSAERTGGSVSTLTIQRTQQEDSAVYLCASRSAGGPVEQYFGPGTRLTVT.

The gene calls are TRBV12-3 or TRBV12-4 and TRBJ2-1; 8 bases fit TRBD2. This CDR3 has 15 residues. After removal of 6 bases from V and 4 bases from J, the junction contained 8 bases not matched to a gene. The CDR3 DNA sequence: TGTGCCAGCAGCCGAGTAGCGGGGCAATACAATGAGCAGTTCTTC. Its protein is CASSRVAGQYNEQFF.

The rearrangement links TRBV25-1 to TRBJ2-1; a possible D gene is TRBD2 (6 bases). V dropped 2 bases and J dropped 2 bases, with 19 bases sitting between them. This CDR3 has 18 residues. Germline V gene data show CDR1 as MGHDK and CDR2 as SYGVNS. Here the CDR3 DNA reads TGTGCCAGCAGTGAAGGGCTAGCGTTGGCGTACCCCTACAATGAGCAGTTCTTC. The encoded protein is CASSEGLALAYPYNEQFF. Using reference TRBV25-1 and TRBJ2-1 for the parts outside the CDR3, the full variable domain is EADIYQTPRYLVIGTGKKITLECSQTMGHDKMYWYQQDPGMELHLIHYSYGVNSTEKGDLSSESTVSRIRTEHFPLTLESARPSHTSQYLCASSEGLALAYPYNEQFFGPGTRLTVL.

This clonotype was observed at least ten times. The genes are TRBV28 and TRBJ2-4; a possible D gene is TRBD1 (6 bases). The CDR3 runs to 16 residues. The V gene's germline CDR1 is MDHEN and CDR2 SYDVKM. Trimming took off 3 bases at V and 0 bases at J, with 12 bases between the two ends. CDR3: CASSFRDTLAKNIQYF. CDR3 in DNA: TGTGCCAGCAGTTTCAGGGACACCTTAGCCAAAAACATTCAGTACTTC.

This clonotype was found many times. This chain joins TRBV20-1 and TRBJ2-7; 13 nucleotides align to TRBD2. In germline, CDR1 is DFQATT, CDR2 SNEGSKA (reference sequence). The CDR3 loop spans 14 amino acids. Trimming cost V 0 bases and J 13 bases; bases outside gene matches: 9. Here the CDR3 reads CSARDLLAGGPGYF. CDR3 bases: TGCAGTGCTAGAGATCTACTAGCGGGAGGGCCCGGATACTTC.

This sequence joins TRBV28 and TRBJ2-5; tentative D call: TRBD1 (8 bases). The V and J ends lost 5 bases and 1 base respectively, with 29 bases between them. This CDR3 is 20 amino acids long. Per germline, CDR1 MDHEN and CDR2 SYDVKM. CDR3 protein: CASSQLYRTGRARGQETQYF. For the CDR3, the DNA is TGTGCCAGCAGTCAACTATACCGGACAGGGAGGGCGCGGGGCCAAGAGACCCAGTACTTC.

This clonotype has ten or more counts. This chain joins TRBV7-2 and TRBJ2-7; 8 positions agree with TRBD2. This CDR3 has 14 amino acids. Germline loops: CDR1 SGHTA, CDR2 FQGNSA. The trim removed 2 bases at V and 2 bases at J, leaving 2 bases unmatched. The CDR3: CASSLSGSTYEQYF. For the CDR3, the DNA is TGTGCCAGCAGCTTAAGCGGGAGCACCTACGAGCAGTACTTC.

This chain links TRBV4-3 with TRBJ2-5; 9 nucleotides line up with TRBD2. V shed 0 bases and J 3 bases; nucleotides not matched to a gene: 11. The CDR3 has 18 residues. Germline V lookup: CDR1 LGHNA, CDR2 YSLEER. The CDR3 DNA sequence: TGCGCCAGCAGCCAAGATCGAGTAGCGGGAGTTTTTGAAGAGACCCAGTACTTC. Amino acid sequence: CASSQDRVAGVFEETQYF.

The chain carries TRBV5-5 and TRBJ2-1; D uncertain. Trimming pared 0 bases from V and 1 base from J, leaving 14 bases between. Germline CDR1 and CDR2: SGHKS and YYEKEE (reference sequence). CDR3 size: 17 residues. CDR3 DNA: TGTGCCAGCAGCTTGGTGTTGACTCGTCCTTCCTACAATGAGCAGTTCTTC. The encoded protein is CASSLVLTRPSYNEQFF.

This clonotype was observed a few times. The chain joins TRBV27 to TRBJ2-1; TRBD2 matches at 7 bases. This CDR3 has 15 residues. The germline CDR1 and CDR2 sequences are MNHEY and SMNVEV (reference sequence). V lost 7 bases, J lost 3 bases, and 9 bases stayed unmatched. CDR3 coding DNA: TGTGCCAGCAATCGAGCGGGATCACTCTACAATGAGCAGTTCTTC. Amino acid sequence: CASNRAGSLYNEQFF.

This sequence joins TRBV7-3 and TRBJ2-1, with 8 bases identical to TRBD2. From germline, CDR1 is SGHTA and CDR2 FQGTGA. J lost 0 bases, V lost 1 base, and 14 bases had no gene match. The CDR3 has 20 residues. The CDR3 DNA is TGTGCCAGCAGCTTAAGGCGGGAGGACCAAACGTTCAGCTCCTACAATGAGCAGTTCTTC. Its translation is CASSLRREDQTFSSYNEQFF.

Only a few counts were recorded for this clonotype. The chain has TRBV20-1 and TRBJ2-7; TRBD1 matches 9 bases. The CDR3 covers 15 residues. The trim removed 1 base at V and 5 bases at J, leaving 9 bases unmatched. Germline-derived CDR1 and CDR2 are DFQATT and SNEGSKA (reference sequence). Written as DNA, the CDR3 is TGCAGTGCTAGAGCCACAGGACAGGGGTCCCACGAGCAGTACTTC. Amino acids: CSARATGQGSHEQYF.

The chain carries TRBV20-1 and TRBJ2-3; 7 bases are a match to TRBD2. This CDR3 spans 13 amino acids. With 6 bases clipped from V and 0 bases from J, the junction kept 3 bases outside the gene matches. Germline CDR1 reads DFQATT; CDR2 reads SNEGSKA (reference sequence). For the CDR3, the DNA is TGCAGTGCGTGGGACTATAGCACAGATACGCAGTATTTT. Its translation: CSAWDYSTDTQYF.

This clonotype turned up a few times. CDR3 in amino acids: CSVEDRLLGGAFF. DNA of the CDR3: TGCAGCGTTGAAGACCGGCTCCTCGGCGGAGCTTTCTTT. V gene TRBV29-1 combines with J gene TRBJ1-1; unclear D gene. The germline V gene has CDR1 SQVTM and CDR2 ANQGSEA. The CDR3 spans 13 residues. The germline V and J ends were trimmed by 0 bases and 10 bases, with 15 bases remaining between them.

This clonotype was picked up many times. The J gene is TRBJ1-1, the V gene TRBV6-5; no definite D call. The V end lost 2 bases, the J end lost 0 bases, and 7 bases lay between the germline ends. There are 14 residues in the CDR3. CDR1 and CDR2 (germline): MNHEY, SVGAGI. In nucleotides, the CDR3 is TGTGCCAGCAGTTACGAACTTTTGAACACTGAAGCTTTCTTT. Its translation is CASSYELLNTEAFF.

In its sample, this clonotype was seen a few times. This sequence joins TRBV7-2 and TRBJ1-4, with TRBD1 matching 7 bases. The CDR3 consists of 13 residues. Trimming at V came to 8 bases and at J to 5 bases, leaving 5 bases not matched to a gene. Germline V gives CDR1 SGHTA, CDR2 FQGNSA. This CDR3 reads CASQGGLNEKLFF. CDR3 sequence (DNA): TGTGCCAGCCAAGGGGGCCTCAATGAAAAACTGTTTTTT.

This clonotype was detected a few times. The chain has TRBV28 and TRBJ2-3; D is perhaps TRBD2 (6 bases). The CDR3 runs to 17 residues. V was trimmed by 6 bases and J by 2 bases, leaving 21 bases between them. Looked up from germline, CDR1 is MDHEN and CDR2 is SYDVKM. CDR3 sequence reads: CASSPTASVTNTDTQYF. The CDR3 DNA reads TGTGCCAGCAGCCCCACCGCTAGCGTAACAAACACAGATACGCAGTATTTT.

The table lists this clonotype with a few counts. The chain couples TRBV29-1 to TRBJ2-1; 13 bases agree with TRBD2. Germline lookup yields CDR1 SQVTM and CDR2 ANQGSEA. After removal of 5 bases from V and 8 bases from J, the junction contained 9 bases not matched to a gene. The length of the CDR3 is 15 residues. DNA for the CDR3: TGCAGCGTTCCGAGACTAGCGGGAGGCTCCGATGAGCAGTTCTTC. It yields the protein CSVPRLAGGSDEQFF.

The chain couples TRBV28 to TRBJ2-7; D ambiguous. V lost 6 bases, J lost 0 bases, and 12 bases lay in between. The germline CDR1 and CDR2 sequences are MDHEN and SYDVKM. This CDR3 has 14 residues. CDR3 residues: CASSQPWASYEQYF. For the CDR3, the DNA is TGTGCCAGCAGCCAGCCGTGGGCCTCCTACGAGCAGTACTTC.

The V gene is TRBV6-5, the J gene TRBJ1-1, with D perhaps TRBD1 (5 bases). V lost 0 bases, J lost 0 bases, and 11 bases lay in between. Germline-derived CDR1 and CDR2 are MNHEY and SVGAGI. CDR3 length: 16 amino acids. The CDR3 DNA follows: TGTGCCAGCAGTTACTCTCTCCCGACAGTGAACACTGAAGCTTTCTTT. Translation: CASSYSLPTVNTEAFF.

This clonotype was seen only a few times. The CDR3 nucleotides read TGTGCCAGCAGTGACAGCGGATACGAGCAGTACTTC. Protein: CASSDSGYEQYF. The V and J genes are TRBV6-1 and TRBJ2-7, with D perhaps TRBD2 (5 bases). The CDR3 is made up of 12 amino acids. CDR1 is MNHNS, CDR2 SASEGT, per germline. The ends were cut back, 3 bases at V and 4 bases at J, with 7 bases in the middle.

In this sample, this clonotype turned up many times. The chain has TRBV20-1 and TRBJ2-4, with 10 bases matching TRBD2. J lost 6 bases, V lost 8 bases, and 7 bases had no gene match. Germline V gene data show CDR1 as DFQATT and CDR2 as SNEGSKA (reference sequence). This CDR3 spans 13 amino acids. The CDR3 coding sequence is TGCAGTCCAGCGGGAGGGGGTGGAAACATTCAGTACTTC. Translating gives CSPAGGGGNIQYF.

This clonotype was seen a few times. The chain carries TRBV7-6 and TRBJ1-1, with D tentatively TRBD1 (6 bases). The CDR3 spans 15 residues. V dropped 5 bases and J dropped 6 bases, with 19 bases sitting between them. Germline CDR1 is SGHVS and CDR2 is FNYEAQ. As DNA, the CDR3 is TGTGCCAGCAGCCCCCGACCGGGAGGGGGTGCTGAAGCTTTCTTT. Amino acids: CASSPRPGGGAEAFF.

In its sample, this clonotype was seen many times. The chain employs TRBV7-3 and TRBJ2-1, with TRBD2 matching 10 bases. With V trimmed by 0 bases and J by 10 bases, 6 bases remained unmatched. CDR1 is SGHTA, CDR2 FQGTGA, per germline. This CDR3 is built from 15 residues. The CDR3 bases are TGTGCCAGCAGCTTAACGGCTAGCGGGAGAAACGAGCAGTTCTTC. It codes for CASSLTASGRNEQFF.

This clonotype was counted between two and nine times. The chain combines TRBV6-2 or TRBV6-3 with TRBJ2-7; a possible D gene is TRBD2 (6 bases). CDR1 and CDR2 (germline): MNHEY, SVGEGT. The ends were cut back, 2 bases at V and 5 bases at J, with 10 bases in the middle. This CDR3 has 13 amino acids. The CDR3 sequence: CASSYAGNHEQYF. CDR3 DNA sequence: TGTGCCAGCAGTTACGCGGGGAACCACGAGCAGTACTTC.

J is TRBJ2-1 and V is TRBV6-5, with a possible D match to TRBD1 (5 bases). CDR1 and CDR2 from the germline V gene are MNHEY and SVGAGI. V shed 4 bases and J shed 11 bases, with 9 bases lying between them. This CDR3 region has 11 residues. CDR3 nucleotides: TGTGCCAGCAGTTCGACAGCTAAGCAGTTCTTC. Translating it yields CASSSTAKQFF.

The rearrangement uses TRBV30 and TRBJ1-3; D may be TRBD1 (5 bases). V was cut by 3 bases and J by 2 bases, with 14 bases left in between. The CDR3 contains 15 residues. Germline values: CDR1 GTSNPN, CDR2 SVGIG (reference sequence). CDR3 residues: CAWRQPAGTGNTIYF. In DNA form, the CDR3 reads TGTGCCTGGAGACAGCCGGCAGGGACTGGAAACACCATATATTTT.

This clonotype was counted only a few times. The rearrangement links TRBV3-1 to TRBJ2-7; 11 bases are shared with TRBD2. Germline CDR1 LGHDT, CDR2 YNNKEL (reference sequence). After removal of 4 bases from V and 7 bases from J, the junction contained 15 bases not matched to a gene. This CDR3 has 17 amino acids. The chain's CDR3 is CASSPGLAGPIRGEQYF. The CDR3 DNA reads as TGTGCCAGCAGCCCCGGACTAGCGGGCCCCATACGGGGAGAGCAGTACTTC.

In its sample, this clonotype was seen a few times. The chain has TRBV7-8 and TRBJ2-7, with TRBD2 matching 14 bases. Trimming cost V 5 bases and J 6 bases; bases outside gene matches: 6. This CDR3 has 15 amino acids. Germline CDR1 reads SGHVS; CDR2 reads FQNEAQ. The CDR3 region is CASSQGTSGRGEQYF. The DNA of the CDR3 is TGTGCCAGCAGCCAAGGGACTAGCGGGAGAGGCGAGCAGTACTTC.